The next 32 T cell receptor beta chains were all read from a single sample in a study of T-cell memory formation after mild COVID-19. Each CDR3 protein gets one entry after TCRdb re-called the 5' RACE reads with MiXCR. The sample lists hundreds of thousands of distinct CDR3 sequences, less than 25% occurring once. The sequenced sample consisted of PBMCs or a T cell subset sorted from them (not recorded which). The receptors originated from an adult woman who had mild COVID-19 (a few samples of this study predate the infection). Cell type and time point are not known.

This clonotype was observed at least ten times. The chain links TRBV27 to TRBJ1-1; 7 bases agree with TRBD1. V shed 5 bases and J 10 bases; nucleotides not matched to a gene: 16. CDR1 is MNHEY, CDR2 SMNVEV, per germline (reference sequence). There are 15 residues in the CDR3. Here the CDR3 DNA reads TGTGCCAGCAGTCCCGCCCAACCTACAGGGGCGCGAGCTTTCTTT. Encoded protein: CASSPAQPTGARAFF.

J is TRBJ2-1 and V is TRBV15; 10 nucleotides line up with TRBD2. Trimming cost V 3 bases and J 6 bases; bases outside gene matches: 5. Germline V gene sequence: CDR1 LNHNV, CDR2 YYDKDF (reference sequence). The CDR3 is 15 residues long. DNA of the CDR3: TGTGCCACCAGCAGGATAGCGGGGGGTTTCAATGAGCAGTTCTTC. Amino acid sequence: CATSRIAGGFNEQFF.

This sequence joins TRBV13 and TRBJ2-5; TRBD2 is a possible D gene (5 bases). Trimming pared 6 bases from V and 3 bases from J, leaving 11 bases between. This CDR3 has 13 amino acids. CDR1 is PRHDT and CDR2 is FYEKMQ in the germline V gene (reference sequence). The CDR3 spells CASSQRPKETQYF. For the CDR3, the DNA is TGTGCCAGCAGTCAGCGGCCTAAAGAGACCCAGTACTTC.

This clonotype was seen a handful of times. CDR3 nucleotides: TGTGCCAGCAGCTTAGTCCCGGGGGGGCAAGAGACCCAGTACTTC. As protein: CASSLVPGGQETQYF. The chain combines TRBV7-2 with TRBJ2-5, with 8 nucleotides matching TRBD2. There are 15 residues in the CDR3. The J segment lost 2 bases and the V segment lost 1 base, leaving 3 bases of the junction unmatched. Germline CDR1 is SGHTA and CDR2 is FQGNSA.

The chain carries TRBV9 and TRBJ2-1, with 9 bases matching TRBD2. This CDR3 is 15 amino acids long. Germline V gives CDR1 SGDLS, CDR2 YYNGEE. J gave up 1 base and V 4 bases, and 3 bases lay outside the gene matches. CDR3 residues: CASSLAGTSYNEQFF. CDR3 DNA sequence: TGTGCCAGCAGCCTAGCGGGGACTTCCTACAATGAGCAGTTCTTC.

The chain couples TRBV4-2 to TRBJ2-5; TRBD2 matches at 9 bases. This CDR3 is 16 amino acids long. Germline trimming cut 0 bases from V and 1 base from J; bases unmatched to any gene: 3. Germline values: CDR1 LGHNA, CDR2 YNFKEQ. CDR3 DNA: TGTGCCAGCAGCCAAGAACGAGCGGGAGGCCAAGAGACCCAGTACTTC. The encoded protein is CASSQERAGGQETQYF.

This clonotype was recorded a few times. The chain has TRBV5-4 and TRBJ2-5; the D is unclear. The CDR3 length is 12 residues. Germline CDR1 reads SGHNT; CDR2 reads YYREEE (reference sequence). The ends were cut back, 3 bases at V and 5 bases at J, with 8 bases in the middle. DNA of the CDR3: TGTGCCAGCAGCTACGGATCTGAGACCCAGTACTTC. Its protein is CASSYGSETQYF. Full variable domain (remainder filled in from reference TRBV5-4 and TRBJ2-5): ETGVTQSPTHLIKTRGQQVTLRCSSQSGHNTVSWYQQALGQGPQFIFQYYREEENGRGNFPPRFSGLQFPNYSSELNVNALELDDSALYLCASSYGSETQYFGPGTRLLVL.

J is TRBJ1-2 and V is TRBV7-9; 7 bases agree with TRBD1. The CDR3 runs 13 residues. The V and J ends lost 4 bases and 13 bases, in that order; junction bases with no gene match: 12. Germline lookup yields CDR1 SEHNR and CDR2 FQNEAQ (reference sequence). CDR3 sequence: CASSSGTESHGTF. CDR3 DNA sequence: TGTGCCAGCAGCTCGGGGACAGAGTCGCACGGCACCTTC.

This clonotype was counted only a few times. V and J are TRBV28 and TRBJ1-4; unclear D gene. V lost 9 bases to trimming and J lost 5 bases, with 13 bases between them. Germline-derived CDR1 and CDR2 are MDHEN and SYDVKM. The CDR3 has 13 amino acids. The CDR3, as DNA: TGTGCCAGTTTAAAGGGAGGCAATGAAAAACTGTTTTTT. It is translated as CASLKGGNEKLFF.

This chain links TRBV27 with TRBJ1-1; TRBD1 matches at 8 bases. The ends lost 7 bases at V and 6 bases at J; junction bases unmatched: 10. The CDR3 loop spans 14 amino acids. Germline V gives CDR1 MNHEY, CDR2 SMNVEV (reference sequence). CDR3 nucleotide sequence: TGTGCCAGCAACGTACTCGGACAGGGCGCTGAAGCTTTCTTT. Its protein product is CASNVLGQGAEAFF.

V is TRBV29-1 and J is TRBJ2-7, with D perhaps being TRBD1 or TRBD2 (5 bases each). Germline V gives CDR1 SQVTM, CDR2 ANQGSEA. CDR3 length: 15 residues. The ends were cut back, 1 base at V and 2 bases at J, with 15 bases in the middle. CDR3: CSVEAGQGSAYEQYF. The CDR3 DNA reads as TGCAGCGTTGAAGCGGGGCAGGGCAGCGCCTACGAGCAGTACTTC.

This chain joins TRBV18 and TRBJ1-1, with D possibly TRBD1 on 6 matching bases. The germline V gene encodes CDR1 KGHSH and CDR2 LQKENI. The V gene lost 2 bases and the J gene lost 4 bases, with 14 bases spanning the gap. The CDR3 totals 15 residues. CDR3 amino acids: CASSPGREGGTEAFF. CDR3 bases: TGTGCCAGCTCACCAGGTAGGGAAGGGGGCACTGAAGCTTTCTTT.

The chain couples TRBV27 to TRBJ2-5, with 10 bases lining up with TRBD2. The junction had 19 bases not matched to a gene; V was cut back by 3 bases and J by 9 bases. The CDR3 runs 18 residues. CDR1 is MNHEY, CDR2 SMNVEV, per germline (reference sequence). The CDR3 DNA reads as TGTGCCAGCAGTTTTTCGGGGTTACTAGCGGGGCAAAGGGGGGCCCAGTACTTC. It translates to CASSFSGLLAGQRGAQYF.

The rearrangement links TRBV28 to TRBJ2-7, with 7 bases lining up with TRBD1. The CDR3 is 16 residues long. The junction had 10 bases not matched to a gene; V was cut back by 3 bases and J by 2 bases. Germline V gene sequence: CDR1 MDHEN, CDR2 SYDVKM. In nucleotides, the CDR3 is TGTGCCAGCAGTTTTACAAACCTGGGACAGCCCTACGAGCAGTACTTC. It codes for CASSFTNLGQPYEQYF. The entire variable domain, with the rest obtained from reference TRBV28 and TRBJ2-7, is as follows: DVKVTQSSRYLVKRTGEKVFLECVQDMDHENMFWYRQDPGLGLRLIYFSYDVKMKEKGDIPEGYSVSREKKERFSLILESASTNQTSMYLCASSFTNLGQPYEQYFGPGTRLTVT.

The sample holds a few counts of this clonotype. The chain recombines TRBV4-3 with TRBJ2-3; 9 bases agree with TRBD1. From germline, CDR1 is LGHNA and CDR2 YSLEER. The ends lost 8 bases at V and 5 bases at J; junction bases unmatched: 20. This CDR3 comprises 18 residues. The CDR3 spells CASGPGQGYESLGDTQYF. In DNA, the CDR3 is TGCGCCAGCGGACCGGGACAGGGATACGAGAGCTTAGGAGATACGCAGTATTTT.

This clonotype has a handful of counts. V is TRBV24-1 and J is TRBJ2-7; D is uncertain. CDR3 length: 14 amino acids. Per germline, CDR1 KGHDR and CDR2 SFDVKD. Trimming stripped 3 bases from V and 0 bases from J, with 8 bases between. DNA for the CDR3: TGTGCCACCAGTGATACACAAAGCTCCTACGAGCAGTACTTC. Its protein product is CATSDTQSSYEQYF.

J is TRBJ1-1 and V is TRBV29-1; 9 bases map to TRBD1. The CDR3 consists of 15 residues. J gave up 4 bases and V 4 bases, and 10 bases lay outside the gene matches. Germline V CDR1 and CDR2: SQVTM, ANQGSEA. This CDR3 reads CSVVGTGLLRTEAFF. In DNA, the CDR3 is TGCAGCGTTGTTGGGACAGGGCTACTACGCACTGAAGCTTTCTTT.

The chain recombines TRBV5-6 with TRBJ2-5; possibly TRBD2 for D (5 bases). The CDR3 has 12 residues. V shed 4 bases and J shed 8 bases, with 12 bases lying between them. Germline values: CDR1 SGHDT, CDR2 YYEEEE. CDR3: CASSPGLATQYF. The CDR3 region has the DNA TGTGCCAGCAGCCCCGGACTGGCCACCCAGTACTTC.

This clonotype occurred a few times. The CDR3 region has the DNA TGTGCCTGGGCGACAGGGGTCGGTTCCTACGAGCAGTACTTC. Translation: CAWATGVGSYEQYF. The V and J genes are TRBV30 and TRBJ2-7; 8 bases align to TRBD1. The germline CDR1 and CDR2 sequences are GTSNPN and SVGIG (reference sequence). J gave up 1 base and V 5 bases, and 7 bases lay outside the gene matches. This CDR3 contains 14 residues.

This chain connects TRBV5-1 to TRBJ2-1; TRBD2 might be the D (5 bases). This CDR3 has 13 residues. V was clipped by 4 bases and J by 3 bases, with 8 bases between them. CDR1 is SGHRS, CDR2 YFSETQ, per germline. The CDR3 loop reads CASSKGSYNEQFF. CDR3 bases: TGCGCCAGCAGCAAAGGGAGCTACAATGAGCAGTTCTTC.

This clonotype was seen only once. The chain recombines TRBV7-2 with TRBJ1-1; tentative D call: TRBD1 (5 bases). Germline V lookup: CDR1 SGHTA, CDR2 FQGNSA. The CDR3 is made up of 13 amino acids. V lost 0 bases, J lost 11 bases, and 13 bases lay in between. The CDR3 coding sequence is TGTGCCAGCAGCTTAGCGGAGGGGACGGGGGCTTTCTTT. This gives the protein CASSLAEGTGAFF.

At least ten counts were recorded for this clonotype. The chain employs TRBV11-3 and TRBJ2-1; TRBD2 agrees at 14 bases. V shed 1 base and J 6 bases; nucleotides not matched to a gene: 5. The germline CDR1 and CDR2 sequences are SGHNT and YENEEA. This CDR3 is built from 17 residues. The CDR3 DNA reads as TGTGCCAGCAGCTTAGCCCTGACTAGCGGGAGGGCCAATGAGCAGTTCTTC. Translated: CASSLALTSGRANEQFF. The full variable domain, completed using reference TRBV11-3 and TRBJ2-1, is EAGVVQSPRYKIIEKKQPVAFWCNPISGHNTLYWYLQNLGQGPELLIRYENEEAVDDSQLPKDRFSAERLKGVDSTLKIQPAELGDSAVYLCASSLALTSGRANEQFFGPGTRLTVL.

The chain uses TRBV7-9 and TRBJ2-3; maybe TRBD2 (5 bases). There are 17 residues in the CDR3. Trimming shortened V by 2 bases and J by 0 bases, and 15 bases separated the two germline ends. Germline CDR1 reads SEHNR; CDR2 reads FQNEAQ (reference sequence). CDR3 protein: CASSLSRLAPSTDTQYF. The CDR3 DNA follows: TGTGCCAGCAGCTTAAGTCGGTTAGCGCCCAGCACAGATACGCAGTATTTT.

The chain uses TRBV20-1 and TRBJ2-1; TRBD1 aligns across 8 bases. The germline gives CDR1 DFQATT, CDR2 SNEGSKA (reference sequence). J gave up 3 bases and V 1 base, and 5 bases lay outside the gene matches. This CDR3 is 15 amino acids long. DNA of the CDR3: TGCAGTGCTAGAGCGACAGGGGTGCTCTACAATGAGCAGTTCTTC. This gives the protein CSARATGVLYNEQFF.

The V gene is TRBV7-2, the J gene TRBJ2-1, with 7 bases matching TRBD2. With V trimmed by 4 bases and J by 12 bases, 9 bases remained unmatched. The CDR3 runs 13 residues. Germline V gene data show CDR1 as SGHTA and CDR2 as FQGNSA. The DNA for the CDR3 is TGTGCCAGCAGCTCATCTAGCGGTATAGTGCAGTTCTTC. Translated: CASSSSSGIVQFF.

The V call is TRBV20-1, the J call TRBJ1-1; D not certain. The CDR3 length is 13 residues. Germline V gene data show CDR1 as DFQATT and CDR2 as SNEGSKA (reference sequence). Trimming removed 3 bases at V and 4 bases at J, with 12 bases between. CDR3 in amino acids: CSARWPESTEAFF. CDR3 sequence (DNA): TGCAGTGCTAGGTGGCCTGAGAGCACTGAAGCTTTCTTT.

This clonotype was found once. This rearrangement joins TRBV11-3 to TRBJ2-1; 12 nucleotides align to TRBD2. V shed 5 bases, J shed 5 bases, and the junction held 4 bases outside the gene matches. The CDR3 loop spans 15 amino acids. CDR1 SGHNT and CDR2 YENEEA come from the germline V gene. This CDR3 is CASSDWTSGDNEQFF. CDR3 DNA: TGTGCCAGCAGCGACTGGACTAGCGGGGACAATGAGCAGTTCTTC.

This clonotype occurred a few times. The rearrangement joins TRBV7-9 to TRBJ2-1, with D perhaps TRBD1 (5 bases). With 9 bases removed from V and 7 bases from J, the gap between germline ends came to 13 bases. This CDR3 has 12 amino acids. Germline values: CDR1 SEHNR, CDR2 FQNEAQ (reference sequence). CDR3 in DNA: TGTGCCAGTGCCCCGGACACAAATGAGCAGTTCTTC. It translates to CASAPDTNEQFF.

The V gene is TRBV5-6, the J gene TRBJ1-2; no clear D. The CDR3 consists of 15 residues. Trimming shortened V by 0 bases and J by 5 bases, and 14 bases separated the two germline ends. Germline values: CDR1 SGHDT, CDR2 YYEEEE. As DNA, the CDR3 is TGTGCCAGCAGCTTGGCCTTGGGGATAGGGTATGGCTACACCTTC. Its translation: CASSLALGIGYGYTF.

This clonotype came up a few times. This chain joins TRBV7-2 and TRBJ2-6, with D perhaps matching TRBD1 (5 bases). Germline V gene sequence: CDR1 SGHTA, CDR2 FQGNSA. The CDR3 is 15 amino acids. Between the trimmed V and J ends, which lost 5 bases and 2 bases, there was a span of 10 bases. For the CDR3, the DNA is TGTGCCAGCAGCCAGGGATTTACTGGGGCCAACGTCCTGACTTTC. The encoded protein is CASSQGFTGANVLTF. Combining the CDR3 with reference TRBV7-2 and TRBJ2-6 gives the whole variable domain GAGVSQSPSNKVTEKGKDVELRCDPISGHTALYWYRQSLGQGLEFLIYFQGNSAPDKSGLPSDRFSAERTGGSVSTLTIQRTQQEDSAVYLCASSQGFTGANVLTFGAGSRLTVL.

This clonotype turned up a few times. The chain links TRBV6-5 to TRBJ1-1; 8 bases agree with TRBD1. The V gene's germline CDR1 is MNHEY and CDR2 SVGAGI. V was pared by 5 bases and J by 5 bases, with 16 bases of the junction left unmatched. The CDR3 sequence is 17 residues long. CDR3 bases: TGTGCCAGCAGTGGCGGACAGGGTCCTAAAGGGGGGACTGAAGCTTTCTTT. Residues: CASSGGQGPKGGTEAFF.

This clonotype was counted only a few times. This sequence joins TRBV5-6 and TRBJ1-2; tentatively, D is TRBD1 (6 bases). This CDR3 is 13 amino acids long. Trimming took 1 base from V and 6 from J, leaving 10 bases between them. Germline V gene lookup returns CDR1 SGHDT and CDR2 YYEEEE. CDR3 amino acids: CASSLNREDGYTF. The CDR3 nucleotides read TGTGCCAGCAGCTTGAACAGGGAAGATGGCTACACCTTC.